This paragraph covers one TCR beta chain sequence. These data come from a study of shared clonotypes between healthy human individuals. Generated by immunoSEQ multiplex PCR, the TCRdb table keeps only in-frame clones and is missing some. This table has some 680,000 clones, around 73% appearing once. V was shortened by 5 bases and J by 0 bases, with 11 bases between the two germline ends. Germline lookup yields CDR1 MDHEN and CDR2 SYDVKM. The length of the CDR3 is 15 residues. The donor cohort consisted entirely of Caucasian adults residing in Nashville, Tennessee. Subsets obtained from CD4+ cells comprised CD45RA+ naive and CD45RA-negative memory cells.

The rearrangement joins TRBV28 to TRBJ1-5; tentatively, D is TRBD1 (6 bases). The clonotype originates from a woman in her 30s in good health. Sequenced: memory CD4+ T cells sorted from blood. Subset of the sample: CD45RA-negative fraction. CDR3 nucleotides: TGTGCCAGCAGTCCACAGGGTTTTAGCAATCAGCCCCAGCATTTT. Translation gives CASSPQGFSNQPQHF.